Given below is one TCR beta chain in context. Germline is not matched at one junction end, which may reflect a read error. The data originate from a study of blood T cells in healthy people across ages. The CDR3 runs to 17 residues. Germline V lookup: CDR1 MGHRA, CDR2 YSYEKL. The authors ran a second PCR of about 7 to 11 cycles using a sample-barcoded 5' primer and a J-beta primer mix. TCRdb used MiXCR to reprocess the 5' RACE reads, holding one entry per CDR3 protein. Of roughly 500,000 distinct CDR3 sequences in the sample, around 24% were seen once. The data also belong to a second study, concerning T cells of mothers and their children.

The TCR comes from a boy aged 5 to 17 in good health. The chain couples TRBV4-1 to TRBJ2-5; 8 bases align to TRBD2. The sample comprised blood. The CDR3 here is CAGSQLGAGDGSETQYF. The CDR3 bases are TGCGCCGGCAGCCAACTTGGAGCGGGAGACGGATCGGAGACCCAGTACTTC.